The following is a T cell receptor beta chain sequence with its context. The target antigen is unknown. No donor had other autoimmune disease, uncontrolled infection, pregnancy or lactation. Diagnosis used clinical symptoms, serum thyroxine, TRAb, thyroid ultrasound and orbital computed tomography. Germline assignment: CDR1 LGHNA and CDR2 YSLEER. Between the trimmed V and J ends, which lost 0 bases and 0 bases, there was a span of 9 bases. The CDR3 has 16 residues. The data stem from a study of Graves' ophthalmopathy and Graves' hyperthyroidism. Study-wide results and caveats: Appearing in blood as well were most expanded thyroid clonotypes above 0.001 frequency.

Researchers took RNA transcripts and amplified TCR beta CDR3 regions from them. RT-PCR was first run with HTBI primers, then multiplex PCR in a second round. TCRdb recomputed calls from the multiplex PCR reads with MiXCR, one row per CDR3 protein. The sample has over a million distinct CDR3 sequences, 36% seen once; the top ten hold around 10%. V and J are TRBV4-3 and TRBJ1-5; unclear D gene. Source material: peripheral blood or thyroid tissue (not recorded which). This receptor was identified in an adult man with Graves' hyperthyroidism. The CDR3 region is CASSQDWQTSNQPQHF. Written as DNA, the CDR3 is TGCGCCAGCAGCCAAGATTGGCAAACTAGCAATCAGCCCCAGCATTTT.